This T cell receptor beta chain came from a study of cytomegalovirus exposure and HLA in healthy donors. This clone was detected a few times. Antigen specificity is unknown. The same CDR3 is also encoded by other DNA sequences in this sample. Trimming removed 0 bases from V and 2 bases from J; junction bases left unmatched: 2. CDR3 size: 15 residues. Per the germline V gene, CDR1 is SGHRS and CDR2 is YFSETQ. Study-wide results and caveats: Reports credit the classifier with highly specific, highly sensitive diagnosis of cytomegalovirus status. In an earlier analysis, most TCR beta V segments were productive about 87% or about 30% of the time. Approximately 18,000 TCR beta sequences were associated with HLA alleles at 0.05 false discovery rate in a later analysis.

13 Jbeta primers and 60 Vbeta primers were used for the PCR. Libraries were prepared by immunoSEQ multiplex PCR; TCRdb keeps only in-frame clonotypes and omits some of them. The table has approximately 150,000 clones, 77% seen once. Specimen: PBMCs. This sequence originates from a woman in her 30s in good health and CMV-seronegative. This chain links TRBV5-1 with TRBJ2-3; 8 bases are shared with TRBD2. The CDR3 here is CASSLDSGDTDTQYF. In DNA form, the CDR3 reads TGCGCCAGCAGCTTGGATAGCGGGGACACAGATACGCAGTATTTT.